A selection of T cell receptor beta chains follows, all from one sample in a study of human T cells and chemical hapten exposure. MiXCR was run by TCRdb on the RACE reads, yielding one entry per CDR3 protein. The sample gives about 82,000 distinct CDR3 sequences, about 10% of which show up once; around 4.4% is in the top ten. The sample consisted of whole blood, taken in connection with sensitization to the hapten diphenylcyclopropenone (DPC). The receptors were gathered from a woman between 50 and 59 years old with alopecia areata. Some clones in this sample may be carry-over from other donors' samples. CDR3s include the opening cysteine and the closing phenylalanine or tryptophan. The D gene is left open where the match is weak. Size is omitted from some rows. Given values are once, few, many or a class for expanded clones.

cdr3_nt	cdr3_aa	v_call	d_call	j_call	clone_size
TGTGCCAGCAGCCAAGGCCCTCCCGGAGCTTTCTTT	CASSQGPPGAFF	TRBV3-1	NA	TRBJ1-1	few
TGCAGTGCCCCCGGGCCCGGCGGTAGGACCCAGTACTTC	CSAPGPGGRTQYF	TRBV20-1	NA	TRBJ2-5	many
TGTGCCAGCAGCCCACTAGCGGGGAACTCCTACGAGCAGTACTTC	CASSPLAGNSYEQYF	TRBV7-2	TRBD2	TRBJ2-7	NA
TGTGCCAGCAGTTCGCCTCCGGGACGTTATAGCAATCAGCCCCAGCATTTT	CASSSPPGRYSNQPQHF	TRBV28	NA	TRBJ1-5	many
TGTGCCAGCAGCTCACAGGGGGCGGCCTACAATGAGCAGTTCTTC	CASSSQGAAYNEQFF	TRBV7-2	TRBD1	TRBJ2-1	NA
TGTGCCAGCAGTTCACAGGGTGACTATGGCTACACCTTC	CASSSQGDYGYTF	TRBV28	NA	TRBJ1-2	many
TGTGCCAGCAGCCCCCGAGCCCGTAGCGGCCAAGAGACCCAGTACTTC	CASSPRARSGQETQYF	TRBV7-2	NA	TRBJ2-5	few
TGTGCCAGCAGCCCTGGGACCTATGGCTACACCTTC	CASSPGTYGYTF	TRBV14	NA	TRBJ1-2	many
TGCAGCGTCCGGTACGACCCAGACAATGAGCAGTTCTTC	CSVRYDPDNEQFF	TRBV29-1	NA	TRBJ2-1	NA
TGTGCCAGTAGGAGGACTAGCGGGAGTGACGAGCAGTACTTC	CASRRTSGSDEQYF	TRBV19	TRBD2	TRBJ2-7	few
TGCGCCAGCAGCTTCAACACTGAAGCTTTCTTT	CASSFNTEAFF	TRBV5-1	NA	TRBJ1-1	many
TGCAGCGTCGCCCGGGGACAGCCTCCCTACGAGCAGTACTTC	CSVARGQPPYEQYF	TRBV29-1	TRBD1	TRBJ2-7	medium-sized
TGTGCCAGCAGGGCGGGAGGTCCCCAGCATTTT	CASRAGGPQHF	TRBV6-2/TRBV6-3	NA	TRBJ1-5	NA
TGTGCCAGCTCACATCCGGGCGTCGATTCACCCCTCCACTTT	CASSHPGVDSPLHF	TRBV18	NA	TRBJ1-6	many
TGCGCCAGCAGTAAGATACAGGGATTCTCTGGGGCCAACGTCCTGACTTTC	CASSKIQGFSGANVLTF	TRBV5-1	NA	TRBJ2-6	few
TGCAGTGCCCATCAAGGGACGGGCACCGGGGAGCTGTTTTTT	CSAHQGTGTGELFF	TRBV20-1	NA	TRBJ2-2	many
TGTGCCAGTACCCGAAAGGGCCCGGGAGGGAGCGGGGGCACAGATACGCAGTATTTT	CASTRKGPGGSGGTDTQYF	TRBV19	TRBD2	TRBJ2-3	NA
TGTGCCAGCTCGCGGGACGGACTAAGCAATCAGCCCCAGCATTTT	CASSRDGLSNQPQHF	TRBV11-2	NA	TRBJ1-5	NA
TGTGCCAGCAGCCTCCGAGGAGATCCGTTCTTC	CASSLRGDPFF	TRBV28	NA	TRBJ2-1	NA
TGCGCCAGCAGCCAAAGGGATTGGGAGACCCAGTACTTC	CASSQRDWETQYF	TRBV4-1	NA	TRBJ2-5	NA
TGTGCCAGCAGCCCCGGACCCTCAAGCGGGAGCTCAGATACGCAGTATTTT	CASSPGPSSGSSDTQYF	TRBV3-1	TRBD2	TRBJ2-3	few
TGTGCCATCGGGCTTAAAGATACGCAGTATTTT	CAIGLKDTQYF	TRBV10-3	NA	TRBJ2-3	many
TGCGCCAGCAGCCAAGATCACCGGACTAGCGGGAGGCAACTCAATGAGCAGTTCTTC	CASSQDHRTSGRQLNEQFF	TRBV4-1	TRBD2	TRBJ2-1	NA
TGCAGCGTTGGCCTGACTAGCAGTTACGAGCAGTACTTC	CSVGLTSSYEQYF	TRBV29-1	TRBD2	TRBJ2-7	NA
TGTGCCACCTCAAAGGGGACCGTCTCCTACGAGCAGTACTTC	CATSKGTVSYEQYF	TRBV6-5	NA	TRBJ2-7	few
TGTGCCAGCAGCAGGGGACAGGTTGCCAATCAGCCCCAGCATTTT	CASSRGQVANQPQHF	TRBV7-2	TRBD1	TRBJ1-5	few
TGCAGTGCTGTCGCTCGGGCGAATGAGCAGTTCTTC	CSAVARANEQFF	TRBV20-1	NA	TRBJ2-1	NA
TGTGCCAGCAGTTTCGGGACAGGGGCGATTGGCTACACCTTC	CASSFGTGAIGYTF	TRBV12-3/TRBV12-4	TRBD1	TRBJ1-2	few
TGTGCCAGCAGCTTAGGCGGCGGCGGGAGTCACGAGCAGTACTTC	CASSLGGGGSHEQYF	TRBV7-9	TRBD2	TRBJ2-7	many
TGTGCCAGCAGCTTACCGGACGGACAGGACTACACCGGGGAGCTGTTTTTT	CASSLPDGQDYTGELFF	TRBV11-2	TRBD1	TRBJ2-2	NA
TGCAGTGCTAGAGATGCGGGAGACCTCACAGATACGCAGTATTTT	CSARDAGDLTDTQYF	TRBV20-1	TRBD2	TRBJ2-3	NA
TGTGCCAGCTCACCACAAGGGATGAGCCCCTACGAGCAGTACTTC	CASSPQGMSPYEQYF	TRBV18	NA	TRBJ2-7	few
TGTGCCTGGAGCCCCGGAGGGGCGGGGTACGAGCAGTACTTC	CAWSPGGAGYEQYF	TRBV30	NA	TRBJ2-7	many
TGTGCCAGCAGCTTATCAGGGGGATACAATGAGCAGTTCTTC	CASSLSGGYNEQFF	TRBV11-2	TRBD1	TRBJ2-1	many
TGTGCCAGCAGCCGCGATAACCCAGCTGGCTACACCTTC	CASSRDNPAGYTF	TRBV6-5	NA	TRBJ1-2	few
TGTGCCAGCAGGCCGCGCCTTGGCTACGAGCAGTACTTC	CASRPRLGYEQYF	TRBV27	NA	TRBJ2-7	NA
TGTGCCAGCATTTCTACAGGACAGGGCTTACGGCCCCAGCATTTT	CASISTGQGLRPQHF	TRBV12-3/TRBV12-4	TRBD1	TRBJ1-5	NA
TGTGCCAGCAGCCTCAATTCCGCGGGACAGGGTCGGCTTCGCTACACCTTC	CASSLNSAGQGRLRYTF	TRBV11-2	TRBD1	TRBJ1-2	many
TGTGCCAGCAGTCGAGGAGGGATAAACACTGAAGCTTTCTTT	CASSRGGINTEAFF	TRBV14	NA	TRBJ1-1	many
TGTGCCAGCCACTATCCACGACCGGGACAGGGAACTTTCTTT	CASHYPRPGQGTFF	TRBV7-9	TRBD1	TRBJ1-1	NA
TGCGCCAGCAGGCTAGCGGCCACCGGGGAGCTGTTTTTT	CASRLAATGELFF	TRBV5-1	TRBD2	TRBJ2-2	NA
TGTGCCAGCAGCTGGGGACAGGGGGCCACTGAAGCTTTCTTT	CASSWGQGATEAFF	TRBV5-8	TRBD1	TRBJ1-1	few
TGTGCCAGCAGCCGGACAGATAATGAAAAACTGTTTTTT	CASSRTDNEKLFF	TRBV6-5	NA	TRBJ1-4	NA